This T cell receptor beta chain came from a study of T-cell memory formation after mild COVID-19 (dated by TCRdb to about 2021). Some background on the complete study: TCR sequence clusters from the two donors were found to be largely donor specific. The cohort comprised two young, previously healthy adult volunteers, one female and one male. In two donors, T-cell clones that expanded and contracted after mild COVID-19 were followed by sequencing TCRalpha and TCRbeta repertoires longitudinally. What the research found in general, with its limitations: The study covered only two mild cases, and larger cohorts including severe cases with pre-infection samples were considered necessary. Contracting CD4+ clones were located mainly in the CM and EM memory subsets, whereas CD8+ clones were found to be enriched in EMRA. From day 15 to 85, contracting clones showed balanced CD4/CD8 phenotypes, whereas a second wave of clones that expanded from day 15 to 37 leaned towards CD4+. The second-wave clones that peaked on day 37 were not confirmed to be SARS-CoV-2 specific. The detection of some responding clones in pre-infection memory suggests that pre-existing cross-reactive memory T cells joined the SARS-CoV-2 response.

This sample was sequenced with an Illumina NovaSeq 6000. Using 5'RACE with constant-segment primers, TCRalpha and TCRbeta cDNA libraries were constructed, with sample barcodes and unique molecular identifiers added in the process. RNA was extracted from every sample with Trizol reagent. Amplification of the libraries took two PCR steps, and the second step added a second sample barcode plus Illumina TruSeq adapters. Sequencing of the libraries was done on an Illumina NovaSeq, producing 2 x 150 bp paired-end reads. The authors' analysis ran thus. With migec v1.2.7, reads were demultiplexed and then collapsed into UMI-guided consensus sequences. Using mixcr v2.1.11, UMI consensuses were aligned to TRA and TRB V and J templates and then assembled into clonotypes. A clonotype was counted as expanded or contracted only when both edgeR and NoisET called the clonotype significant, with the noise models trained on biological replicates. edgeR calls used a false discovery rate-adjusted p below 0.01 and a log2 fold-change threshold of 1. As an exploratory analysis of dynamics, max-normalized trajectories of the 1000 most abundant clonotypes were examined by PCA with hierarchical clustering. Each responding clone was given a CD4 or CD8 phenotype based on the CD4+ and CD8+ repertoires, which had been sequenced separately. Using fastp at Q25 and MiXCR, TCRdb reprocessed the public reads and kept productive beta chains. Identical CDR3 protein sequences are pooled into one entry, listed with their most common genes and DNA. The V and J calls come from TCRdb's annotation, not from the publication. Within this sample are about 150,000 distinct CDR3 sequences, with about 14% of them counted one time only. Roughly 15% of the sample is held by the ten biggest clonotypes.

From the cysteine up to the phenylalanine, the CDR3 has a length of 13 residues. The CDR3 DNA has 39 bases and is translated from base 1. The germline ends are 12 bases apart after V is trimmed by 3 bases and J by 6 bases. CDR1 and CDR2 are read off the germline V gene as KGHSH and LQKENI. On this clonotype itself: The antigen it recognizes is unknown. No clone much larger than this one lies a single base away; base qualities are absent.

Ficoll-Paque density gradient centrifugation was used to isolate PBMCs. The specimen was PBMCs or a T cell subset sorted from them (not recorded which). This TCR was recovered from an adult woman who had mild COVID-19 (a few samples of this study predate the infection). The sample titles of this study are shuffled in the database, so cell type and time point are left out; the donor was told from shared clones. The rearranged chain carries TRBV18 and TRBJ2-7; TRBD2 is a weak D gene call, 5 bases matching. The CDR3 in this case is CASSPGMAGEQYF. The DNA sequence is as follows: TGTGCCAGCTCACCCGGGATGGCAGGCGAGCAGTACTTC.